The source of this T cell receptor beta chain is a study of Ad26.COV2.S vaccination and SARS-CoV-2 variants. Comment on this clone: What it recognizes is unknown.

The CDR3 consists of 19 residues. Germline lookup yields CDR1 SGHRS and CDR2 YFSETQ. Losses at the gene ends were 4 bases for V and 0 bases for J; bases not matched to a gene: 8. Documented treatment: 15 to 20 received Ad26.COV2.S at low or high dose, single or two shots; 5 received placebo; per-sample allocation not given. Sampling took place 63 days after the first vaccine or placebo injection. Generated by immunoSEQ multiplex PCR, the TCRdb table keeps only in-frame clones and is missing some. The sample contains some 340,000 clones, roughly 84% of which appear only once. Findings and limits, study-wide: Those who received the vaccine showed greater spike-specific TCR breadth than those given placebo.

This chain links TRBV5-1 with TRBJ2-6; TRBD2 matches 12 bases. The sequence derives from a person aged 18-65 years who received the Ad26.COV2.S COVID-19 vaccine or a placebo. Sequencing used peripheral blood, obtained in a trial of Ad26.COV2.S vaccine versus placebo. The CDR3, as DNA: TGCGCCAGCAGCCCTGGGACTAGCGGGTTAAGCTCTGGGGCCAACGTCCTGACTTTC. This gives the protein CASSPGTSGLSSGANVLTF.